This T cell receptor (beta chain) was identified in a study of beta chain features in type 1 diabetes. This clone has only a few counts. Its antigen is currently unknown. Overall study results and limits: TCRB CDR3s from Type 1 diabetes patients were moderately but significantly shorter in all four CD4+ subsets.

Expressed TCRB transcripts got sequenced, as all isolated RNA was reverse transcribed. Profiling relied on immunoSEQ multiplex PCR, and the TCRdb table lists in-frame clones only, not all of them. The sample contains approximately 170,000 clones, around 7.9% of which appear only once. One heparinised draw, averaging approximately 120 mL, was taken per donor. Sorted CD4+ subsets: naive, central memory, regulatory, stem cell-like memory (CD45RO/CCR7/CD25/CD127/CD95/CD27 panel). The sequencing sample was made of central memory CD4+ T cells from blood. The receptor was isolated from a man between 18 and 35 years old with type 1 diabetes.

CDR3 protein: CAWGAGGPPDTQYF. The CDR3 DNA reads TGTGCCTGGGGAGCGGGGGGTCCCCCTGATACGCAGTATTTT. This chain connects TRBV30 to TRBJ2-3; 9 bases align to TRBD2. The CDR3 has 14 amino acids. Germline CDR1 and CDR2: GTSNPN and SVGIG (reference sequence). Trimming took 5 bases from V and 6 from J; bases not matched to a gene: 9.